A selection of T cell receptor beta chains follows, all from one sample in a study of blood T cell repertoires in COVID-19. Using immunoSEQ multiplex PCR, the repertoire was profiled, and TCRdb retains in-frame clones only, with some absent. Here the sample spans 270,000 or so clones, more than 70% being singletons. The sample taken for sequencing was peripheral blood. The receptor set was obtained from a young woman with acute or convalescent COVID-19. Each CDR3 is given with its conserved first and last residue. A D gene is named only where the DNA matches it firmly. The size entry is marked missing in some rows and otherwise reads once, few, many or a size class.

J gene | clone size | V gene | D gene | CDR3 DNA | CDR3 protein
TRBJ1-2 | few | TRBV5-1 | . | TGCGCCAGCAGCTCAGGACTCCTGGTGGGGTATGGCTACACCTTC | CASSSGLLVGYGYTF
TRBJ1-1 | few | TRBV7-9 | . | TGTGCCAGCACCCCATTTGGGGCAGGCACTGAAGCTTTCTTT | CASTPFGAGTEAFF
TRBJ1-4 | few | TRBV19 | . | TGTGCCAGTAGTATGTGGGGGCAGTTGGACGAAAAACTGTTTTTT | CASSMWGQLDEKLFF
TRBJ1-2 | . | TRBV28 | . | TGTGCCAGCAGTTTAACTCGTGGCTACACCTTC | CASSLTRGYTF
TRBJ1-1 | . | TRBV7-2 | . | TGTGCCAGCAGCCCCATGGTGGGCAAAACTGAAGCTTTCTTT | CASSPMVGKTEAFF
TRBJ2-7 | . | TRBV18 | . | TGTGCCAGCTCACCACAGATTTCAGGGGTTCTCTACGAGCAGTACTTC | CASSPQISGVLYEQYF
TRBJ2-2 | few | TRBV19 | . | TGTGCCAGTAGTATAAACGGGGATTCCGGGGAGCTGTTTTTT | CASSINGDSGELFF
TRBJ2-7 | once | TRBV6-2/TRBV6-3 | . | TGTGCCAGCAGTTTGGTCAGCTACGAGCAGTACTTC | CASSLVSYEQYF
TRBJ2-1 | . | TRBV13 | TRBD1 | TGTGCCAGCAGCCTGGGACAGGGAGTGGGGAGTGAGCAGTTCTTC | CASSLGQGVGSEQFF
TRBJ2-3 | . | TRBV11-2 | . | TGTGCCAGCAGGGAGGGGGGGACTGATACGCAGTATTTT | CASREGGTDTQYF
TRBJ2-6 | . | TRBV6-6 | TRBD1 | TGTGCCAGCAGTCGCGGGACAGGAAACTCTGGGGCCAACGTCCTGACTTTC | CASSRGTGNSGANVLTF
TRBJ2-2 | . | TRBV3-1/TRBV3-2 | TRBD1 | TGTGCCAGCAGCCAAGTGACAGGGTATGGTGAGCTGTTTTTT | CASSQVTGYGELFF
TRBJ1-1 | . | TRBV3-1/TRBV3-2 | . | TGTGCCAGCAGCCAACGCCAGTCTGGCAGGGGCACTGAAGCTTTCTTT | CASSQRQSGRGTEAFF
TRBJ1-5 | . | TRBV18 | . | TGTGCCAGCTCGGACACTTTAAGCAATCAGCCCCAGCATTTT | CASSDTLSNQPQHF
TRBJ1-4 | few | TRBV4-1 | . | TGCGCCAGCAGCCTCGCTATTCCTAGGGGTCTTAATGAAAAACTGTTTTTT | CASSLAIPRGLNEKLFF
TRBJ1-6 | . | TRBV9 | TRBD1 | TGTGCCAGCAGCCCACGAAGCCGACAGGGGGATTCACCCCTCCACTTT | CASSPRSRQGDSPLHF
TRBJ1-2 | once | TRBV20-1 | . | TGCAGTGCTAGTGGTGCGTCGGGGGTGTATGGCTACACCTTC | CSASGASGVYGYTF
TRBJ2-7 | . | TRBV7-2 | . | TGTGCCAGCAGCTTAGTTTTAGCAACCTACGAGCAGTACTTC | CASSLVLATYEQYF
TRBJ2-7 | once | TRBV9 | . | TGTGCCAGCAGCCCCAGTATGAGTAGCAGCTACGAGCAGTACTTC | CASSPSMSSSYEQYF
TRBJ2-7 | . | TRBV7-8 | TRBD1 | TGTGCCAGCAGCTTAGAAGGGACAGGGAACTACGAGCAGTACTTC | CASSLEGTGNYEQYF
TRBJ1-5 | . | TRBV19 | . | TGTGCCAGTAGTCTCCAAAAAGTAGTGAGCAATCAGCCCCAGCATTTT | CASSLQKVVSNQPQHF
TRBJ2-7 | . | TRBV7-2 | . | TGTGCCAGCAGCTTAGGGTTTAGCTCCTACGAGCAGTACTTC | CASSLGFSSYEQYF
TRBJ2-5 | . | TRBV27 | TRBD1 | TGTGCCAGCACCCAAAGACAGGGGGAGACCCAGTACTTC | CASTQRQGETQYF
TRBJ2-2 | . | TRBV19 | . | TGTGCCAGTAGTATTCCGGGGTTCGGCGGGGAGCTGTTTTTT | CASSIPGFGGELFF
TRBJ2-7 | . | TRBV28 | TRBD1 | TGTGCCAGCAGTTTGGACTGGGACAGGGGTGTCCACGAGCAGTACTTC | CASSLDWDRGVHEQYF
TRBJ2-3 | . | TRBV7-9 | TRBD2 | TGTGCCAGCAGCTTTTTCCCCATAGCGGGTAGTTCCGCAGATACGCAGTATTTT | CASSFFPIAGSSADTQYF
TRBJ2-7 | . | TRBV3-1/TRBV3-2 | TRBD2 | TGTGCCAGCAGCCAATCTAGCGGGGTCCACGAGCAGTACTTC | CASSQSSGVHEQYF
TRBJ1-1 | . | TRBV10-1 | . | TGCGCCAGCAGTGAGATTCACACTACCAAGAACACTGAAGCTTTCTTT | CASSEIHTTKNTEAFF
TRBJ1-2 | . | TRBV5-4 | TRBD1 | TGTGCCAGCAACCAGCTTGGGGACAGGGTATATGGCTACACCTTC | CASNQLGDRVYGYTF
TRBJ2-2 | . | TRBV6-4 | TRBD1 | TGTGCCAGCAGCTCCGGGACAGGGAACACCGGGGAGCTGTTTTTT | CASSSGTGNTGELFF
TRBJ2-7 | . | TRBV7-9 | . | TGTGCCAGCAGCGCTGACCTAGCGCCCGGCGCCTCCTACGAGCAGTACTTC | CASSADLAPGASYEQYF
TRBJ2-1 | once | TRBV13 | . | TGTGCCAGCAGGCCCGACACCTCCCTCGAGCAGTTCTTC | CASRPDTSLEQFF
TRBJ2-1 | . | TRBV29-1 | TRBD2 | TGCAGCGTTGAAGTTTGGGGTAGCGGGAGGGGGAATGAGCAGTTCTTC | CSVEVWGSGRGNEQFF
TRBJ1-2 | . | TRBV12-3/TRBV12-4 | TRBD1 | TGTGCCAGCACCTGGACAGGGTACTATGGCTACACCTTC | CASTWTGYYGYTF
TRBJ2-1 | . | TRBV7-8 | TRBD2 | TGTGCCAGCAGCCGAGGACTAGCGGGAGACAATGAGCAGTTCTTC | CASSRGLAGDNEQFF
TRBJ2-2 | few | TRBV30 | . | TGTGCCTGGGCTACAGGGTCGGGCACCGGGGAGCTGTTTTTT | CAWATGSGTGELFF
TRBJ2-1 | . | TRBV7-3 | TRBD2 | TGTGCCAGCAGCTTGCAGGGGACTAGTCATGAGCAGTTCTTC | CASSLQGTSHEQFF
TRBJ1-1 | . | TRBV3-1/TRBV3-2 | . | TGTGCCAGCAGCCCTACGGTGAACACTGAAGCTTTCTTT | CASSPTVNTEAFF
TRBJ1-2 | . | TRBV28 | TRBD1 | TGTGCCAGCAACTTACGGTGGACAGGGGGCGCTTATGGCTACACCTTC | CASNLRWTGGAYGYTF
TRBJ1-2 | . | TRBV11-1 | . | TGTGCCAGCAGCCCATCCCGCGGGGATGGCTACACCTTC | CASSPSRGDGYTF
TRBJ1-1 | . | TRBV7-9 | . | TGTGCCAGCAGCCAATACATGAACACTGAAGCTTTCTTT | CASSQYMNTEAFF
TRBJ1-2 | . | TRBV5-5 | . | TGTGCCAGCAGCTCGGTGAGCTCTAGCTACACCTTC | CASSSVSSSYTF
TRBJ2-7 | . | TRBV4-3 | TRBD1 | TGCGCCAGCAGCCTGACCGGGACAGGGGGCTACGAGCAGTACTTC | CASSLTGTGGYEQYF
TRBJ1-5 | . | TRBV10-2 | . | TGCGCCAGCAGTTCCCAGGGAAGGCAGCCCCAGCATTTT | CASSSQGRQPQHF
TRBJ2-7 | . | TRBV12-3/TRBV12-4 | . | TGTGCCAGCAGCCGAGGACAGTACGAGCAGTACTTC | CASSRGQYEQYF
TRBJ2-1 | once | TRBV7-9 | . | TGTGCCAGCAGCTTAGGCGCCGATGAGCAGTTCTTC | CASSLGADEQFF
TRBJ2-3 | . | TRBV5-1 | . | TGCGCCAGCAGCTTCCCAACATACACAGATACGCAGTATTTT | CASSFPTYTDTQYF
TRBJ2-4 | . | TRBV6-2/TRBV6-3 | . | TGTGCCAGCAGCCAACCCCCGGAGGGGAACATTCAGTACTTC | CASSQPPEGNIQYF